Shown below are 16 T cell receptor beta chains from a single sample sequenced in a study of blood T cell repertoires in COVID-19. Clones were sequenced by immunoSEQ multiplex PCR, and TCRdb holds only the in-frame ones, with some missing. The sample includes roughly 80,000 clones, more than 75% of them seen just once. Material for sequencing was peripheral blood. The receptors here all came from a human donor in a cohort sampled during active COVID-19.

This chain links TRBV6-2 or TRBV6-3 with TRBJ2-3; 8 bases match TRBD2. In germline, CDR1 is MNHEY, CDR2 SVGEGT. The CDR3 totals 13 residues. V lost 6 bases and J lost 5; bases outside the gene matches: 4. The CDR3 DNA sequence: TGTGCCAGCAGCCCGGGACTAGGAGATACGCAGTATTTT. Translating gives CASSPGLGDTQYF.

The CDR3 protein is CASSTGGWETQYF. The CDR3, as DNA: TGTGCCAGCTCGACCGGGGGTTGGGAGACCCAGTACTTC. The rearrangement uses TRBV18 and TRBJ2-5; D is possibly TRBD2 (6 bases). The CDR3 is 13 residues long. V gave up 6 bases and J gave up 5 bases, with 13 bases separating them. The germline V gene encodes CDR1 KGHSH and CDR2 LQKENI.

This clone was picked up a small number of times. The rearrangement uses TRBV28 and TRBJ1-2; 9 positions agree with TRBD1. CDR1 and CDR2 (germline): MDHEN, SYDVKM. V lost 5 bases to trimming and J lost 4 bases; unmatched junction nucleotides: 14. There are 17 residues in the CDR3. DNA for the CDR3: TGTGCCAGCAGTCCGTCTTTACAGGGGGCGGTCGGCTATGGCTACACCTTC. Its protein is CASSPSLQGAVGYGYTF.

The chain has TRBV18 and TRBJ1-5; D gene uncertain. V was shortened by 2 bases and J by 5 bases, with 7 bases between the two germline ends. The germline V gene encodes CDR1 KGHSH and CDR2 LQKENI. This CDR3 comprises 13 residues. This chain's CDR3 is CASSPLHDQPQHF. For the CDR3, the DNA is TGTGCCAGCTCACCATTACATGATCAGCCCCAGCATTTT.

CDR3 coding DNA: TGTGCCAGCAGCCTGGACAGGACTGCCTACGAGCAGTACTTC. Translated: CASSLDRTAYEQYF. The chain couples TRBV2 to TRBJ2-7, with 7 bases lining up with TRBD1. After removal of 6 bases from V and 2 bases from J, the junction contained 7 bases not matched to a gene. Germline V gives CDR1 SNHLY, CDR2 FYNNEI. The CDR3 has 14 residues.

V gene TRBV5-4 combines with J gene TRBJ2-3; D not resolved. Germline CDR1 is SGHNT and CDR2 is YYREEE (reference sequence). The CDR3 spans 13 residues. Trimming stripped 4 bases from V and 4 bases from J, with 10 bases between. Here the CDR3 reads CASSPWQADTQYF. The CDR3 nucleotides read TGTGCCAGCAGCCCATGGCAGGCAGATACGCAGTATTTT.

The chain couples TRBV4-1 to TRBJ1-4; D gene uncertain. The V gene's germline CDR1 is MGHRA and CDR2 YSYEKL. V lost 0 bases, J lost 3 bases, and 14 bases lay in between. CDR3 length: 17 residues. CDR3 sequence (DNA): TGCGCCAGCAGCCAAGATAGTTCTAGGATCGCTAATGAAAAACTGTTTTTT. Amino acids: CASSQDSSRIANEKLFF.

This clone has a handful of counts. The chain couples TRBV14 to TRBJ1-1; D unresolved. This CDR3 has 13 amino acids. Per the germline V gene, CDR1 is SGHDN and CDR2 is FVKESK. V shed 3 bases and J shed 5 bases, with 10 bases lying between them. In nucleotides, the CDR3 is TGTGCCAGCAGCCACCTTGGGCTTACTGAAGCTTTCTTT. Its translation: CASSHLGLTEAFF.

In its sample, this clone was seen once. J is TRBJ2-5 and V is TRBV28; 9 positions match TRBD1. The length of the CDR3 is 14 residues. V was pared by 7 bases and J by 4 bases, with 7 bases of the junction left unmatched. The germline V gene has CDR1 MDHEN and CDR2 SYDVKM. The CDR3 region is CASTLQGAGETQYF. CDR3 nucleotides: TGTGCCAGCACCCTACAGGGGGCTGGAGAGACCCAGTACTTC. The full variable domain, rest sourced from reference TRBV28 and TRBJ2-5, is DVKVTQSSRYLVKRTGEKVFLECVQDMDHENMFWYRQDPGLGLRLIYFSYDVKMKEKGDIPEGYSVSREKKERFSLILESASTNQTSMYLCASTLQGAGETQYFGPGTRLLVL.

This clone turned up a few times. The chain recombines TRBV5-1 with TRBJ1-4; TRBD1 matches at 7 bases. The V gene end was trimmed by 3 bases and the J gene end by 8 bases; junction bases not matched to a gene: 10. The CDR3 totals 15 residues. Germline values: CDR1 SGHRS, CDR2 YFSETQ. The CDR3 protein is CASSSSQGVREKLFF. The CDR3 nucleotides read TGCGCCAGCAGCTCCTCCCAGGGGGTCAGAGAAAAACTGTTTTTT.

In its sample, this clone was seen a few times. The J gene is TRBJ1-5, the V gene TRBV30; D gene unclear. CDR3 size: 14 residues. Germline assignment: CDR1 GTSNPN and CDR2 SVGIG (reference sequence). V lost 5 bases to trimming and J lost 1 base, with 12 bases between them. The CDR3 spells CAWGEGMSNQPQHF. CDR3 in DNA: TGTGCCTGGGGGGAGGGAATGAGCAATCAGCCCCAGCATTTT.

The J gene is TRBJ2-1, the V gene TRBV7-9; TRBD1 agrees at 7 bases. V lost 4 bases to trimming and J lost 7 bases; unmatched junction nucleotides: 7. The CDR3 is 14 amino acids. Germline lookup yields CDR1 SEHNR and CDR2 FQNEAQ (reference sequence). DNA of the CDR3: TGTGCCAGCAGCTCCTCCGACAGGGCGAATGAGCAGTTCTTC. Its translation: CASSSSDRANEQFF.

The gene calls are TRBV30 and TRBJ1-2; 11 positions match TRBD1. This CDR3 is built from 16 residues. Looked up from germline, CDR1 is GTSNPN and CDR2 is SVGIG (reference sequence). Trimming at V came to 3 bases and at J to 8 bases, leaving 14 bases not matched to a gene. CDR3 DNA sequence: TGTGCCTGGAGCCTACGGACAGGGGGCGATTTCCACGGCTACACCTTC. Amino acid sequence: CAWSLRTGGDFHGYTF. Drawing the rest from reference TRBV30 and TRBJ1-2, the complete variable domain is SQTIHQWPATLVQPVGSPLSLECTVEGTSNPNLYWYRQAAGRGLQLLFYSVGIGQISSEVPQNLSASRPQDRQFILSSKKLLLSDSGFYLCAWSLRTGGDFHGYTFGSGTRLTVV.

The chain has TRBV5-6 and TRBJ2-7, with unresolved D. This CDR3 spans 11 amino acids. Trimming shortened V by 2 bases and J by 7 bases, and 7 bases separated the two germline ends. Germline assignment: CDR1 SGHDT and CDR2 YYEEEE. CDR3 nucleotides: TGTGCCAGCAGCTTTCTAGAGGAGCAGTACTTC. This sequence encodes CASSFLEEQYF.

The chain combines TRBV5-1 with TRBJ2-5, with D perhaps matching TRBD1 (5 bases). There are 14 residues in the CDR3. Per the germline V gene, CDR1 is SGHRS and CDR2 is YFSETQ. Trimming took 4 bases from V and 3 from J, leaving 13 bases between them. CDR3 sequence reads: CASSGGQGEETQYF. CDR3 bases: TGCGCCAGCAGCGGTGGGCAGGGCGAAGAGACCCAGTACTTC.

The sample holds a few counts of this clone. The CDR3, as DNA: TGTGCCATCAGTGAGTCGGAACTAGCGGGGTTCTCCTACGAGCAGTACTTC. Encoded protein: CAISESELAGFSYEQYF. This chain joins TRBV10-3 and TRBJ2-7, with 10 bases identical to TRBD2. CDR1 and CDR2 (germline): ENHRY, SYGVKD. The CDR3 runs 17 residues. Trimming at V came to 0 bases and at J to 0 bases, leaving 5 bases not matched to a gene.